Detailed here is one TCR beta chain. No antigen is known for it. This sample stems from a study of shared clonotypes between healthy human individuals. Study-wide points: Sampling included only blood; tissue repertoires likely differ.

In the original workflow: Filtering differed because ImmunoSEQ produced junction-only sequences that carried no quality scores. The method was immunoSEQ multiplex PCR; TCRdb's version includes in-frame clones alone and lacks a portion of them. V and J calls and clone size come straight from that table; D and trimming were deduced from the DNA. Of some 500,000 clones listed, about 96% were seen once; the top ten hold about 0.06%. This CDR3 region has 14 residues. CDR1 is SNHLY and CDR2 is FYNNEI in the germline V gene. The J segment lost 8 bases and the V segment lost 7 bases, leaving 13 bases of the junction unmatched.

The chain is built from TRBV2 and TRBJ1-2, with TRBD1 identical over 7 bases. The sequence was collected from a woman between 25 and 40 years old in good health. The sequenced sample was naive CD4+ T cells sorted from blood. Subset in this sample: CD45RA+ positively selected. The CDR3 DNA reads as TGTGCCAGCATCGAGGTTGTAGGGGGCGGAGGCTACACCTTC. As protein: CASIEVVGGGGYTF.